This TCR beta chain was profiled in a study of identical twins. CDR1 is SNHLY, CDR2 FYNNEI, per germline. The CDR3 is 14 amino acids. V lost 8 bases, J lost 2 bases, and 15 bases lay in between. Points from the study as a whole: Models predicted too little out-of-frame TCR alpha sharing in monozygotic twins. Among beta out-of-frame sequences, excess sharing between twins appeared weaker.

A universal primer site was added by template switching, and unique molecular identifiers were carried by the cDNA. TCRdb fed the 5' RACE reads into MiXCR, producing one record per CDR3 protein. The data hold fewer than 900,000 distinct CDR3 sequences, with 15% to 20% observed a single time. Comment on this clonotype: Its target is unknown.

The same data also contributed to another study, on T cells expressing NK-cell markers. That source notes: It is unclear if expanded NKG2C-expressing clones target HCMV antigens.

The chain recombines TRBV2 with TRBJ1-1, with a tentative D call TRBD1 (5 bases). The sequence derives from a woman younger than 30 in good health. Sequencing input: PBMCs. This CDR3 is CASPGTGLNTEAFF. In DNA form, the CDR3 reads TGTGCCAGCCCGGGGACGGGATTAAACACTGAAGCTTTCTTT. The whole variable domain, remainder taken from reference TRBV2 and TRBJ1-1, is EPEVTQTPSHQVTQMGQEVILRCVPISNHLYFYWYRQILGQKVEFLVSFYNNEISEKSEIFDDQFSVERPDGSNFTLKIRSTKLEDSAMYFCASPGTGLNTEAFFGQGTRLTVV.